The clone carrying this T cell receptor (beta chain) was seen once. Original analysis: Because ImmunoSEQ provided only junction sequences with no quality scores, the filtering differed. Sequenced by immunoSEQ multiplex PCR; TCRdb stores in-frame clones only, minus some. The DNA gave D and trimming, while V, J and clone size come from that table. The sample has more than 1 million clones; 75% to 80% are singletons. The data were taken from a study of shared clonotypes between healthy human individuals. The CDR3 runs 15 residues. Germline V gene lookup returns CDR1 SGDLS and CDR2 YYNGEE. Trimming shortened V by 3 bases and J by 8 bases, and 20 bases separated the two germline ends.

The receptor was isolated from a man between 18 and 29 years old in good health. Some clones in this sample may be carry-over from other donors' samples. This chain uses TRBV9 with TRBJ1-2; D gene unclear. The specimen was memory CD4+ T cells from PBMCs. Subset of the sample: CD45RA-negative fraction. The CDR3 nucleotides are TGTGCCAGCAGCGGAGGCCCCCCTAATCTGGGCGGCTACACCTTC. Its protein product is CASSGGPPNLGGYTF.